These T cell receptor beta chains were read from a single sample in a study of blood T cells in healthy people across ages. In TCRdb, the 5' RACE reads were re-called with MiXCR into one record per CDR3 protein. The sample holds 1,500,000 or so distinct CDR3 sequences, 45% to 70% seen once. The sequencing sample was made of blood. These TCRs come from a man younger than 30 in good health. Each CDR3 is given with its conserved first and last residue. Each record gives: clone size, V gene, J gene, D gene, CDR3 DNA, CDR3 protein. A D gene is named only where the DNA matches it firmly. Expanded clones are given a class, and other clones once, few, many or no size at all.

>-|TRBV29-1|TRBJ2-4|-
TGCAGCCCTCTTTCCAAAAACATTCAGTACTTC
CSPLSKNIQYF
>-|TRBV11-2|TRBJ1-1|TRBD1
TGTGCCAGCAGCCCCGCCCCGGGACAGGGACCGAACACTGAAGCTTTCTTT
CASSPAPGQGPNTEAFF
>-|TRBV7-8|TRBJ2-1|TRBD2
TGTGCCAGCAGTTTAGGCTTATCGGCGGGAGTTGACGAGTTCTTC
CASSLGLSAGVDEFF
>-|TRBV28|TRBJ1-1|-
TGTGCCAGCAGGAAGGGACACATGAACACTGAAGCTTTCTTT
CASRKGHMNTEAFF
>-|TRBV9|TRBJ1-2|-
TGTGCCAGCAGCGTTTCGGCCGGTCCAGTCGAAGGCTACACCTTC
CASSVSAGPVEGYTF
>-|TRBV11-2|TRBJ1-5|-
TGTGCCAGCAGCCTCCGGGCGGCCGATCAGCCCCAGCATTTT
CASSLRAADQPQHF
>-|TRBV7-6|TRBJ2-3|-
TGTGCCAGCAGCGCGGAAGGGGGTCCCCTCTCTGGCACAGATACGCAGTATTTT
CASSAEGGPLSGTDTQYF
>-|TRBV12-3/TRBV12-4|TRBJ2-3|-
TGTGCCAGCAGCCCCTTAATCAGGAGGAGCACAGATACGCAGTATTTT
CASSPLIRRSTDTQYF
>-|TRBV7-2|TRBJ2-1|-
TGTGCCAGCAGCTTAGCGGGGGGCCACGTCAATGAGCAGTTCTTC
CASSLAGGHVNEQFF
>-|TRBV10-3|TRBJ2-7|-
TGTGCCATCAGTGAGTCTCAGTTCCCCTACGAGCAGTACTTC
CAISESQFPYEQYF
>few|TRBV6-1|TRBJ2-3|-
TGTGCCAGCAGTGAACAGGGGAGAAGCACAGATACGCAGTATTTT
CASSEQGRSTDTQYF
>-|TRBV19|TRBJ2-4|-
TGTGCCAGTAGTATAGAGGGACCGCGAAACATTCAGTACTTC
CASSIEGPRNIQYF
>-|TRBV7-8|TRBJ1-5|-
TGTGCCAGCAGCTTCGATACAGGATCGAGACAGCCCCAGCATTTT
CASSFDTGSRQPQHF
>many|TRBV28|TRBJ2-7|-
TGTGCCAGCAGTTTAGCGGGGGCTCCATACGAGCAGTACTTC
CASSLAGAPYEQYF
>few|TRBV4-3|TRBJ2-7|TRBD2
TGCGCCAGCAGCCAACGGGGGGGCGAGCAGTACTTC
CASSQRGGEQYF
>-|TRBV7-2|TRBJ1-2|-
TGTGCCAGCAGCTTATCAGCTACAGGGTACCGCTATGGCTACACCTTC
CASSLSATGYRYGYTF
>-|TRBV20-1|TRBJ1-4|-
TGCAGTGCTAGAGAAGGCAGGGCTAATGAAAAACTGTTTTTT
CSAREGRANEKLFF
>-|TRBV20-1|TRBJ2-5|-
TGCAGTGCTAGGCAGGGGTGGTTGGAGACCCAGTACTTC
CSARQGWLETQYF
>-|TRBV6-2/TRBV6-3|TRBJ2-3|-
TGTGCCAGTCTCCCCGGGGAAAGGGGACTCACAGATACGCAGTATTTT
CASLPGERGLTDTQYF
>-|TRBV7-9|TRBJ2-1|-
TGTGCCAGCAGCCCTTACGGCTCGGATGAGCAGTTCTTC
CASSPYGSDEQFF
>-|TRBV20-1|TRBJ2-7|-
TGCAGTGCCTTCGAGCCGGGCTACGAGCAGTACTTC
CSAFEPGYEQYF
>many|TRBV7-2|TRBJ1-5|-
TGTGCCAGCAGAAGTAACGCAGGGGACAATCAGCCCCAGCATTTT
CASRSNAGDNQPQHF
>-|TRBV9|TRBJ1-4|-
TGTGCCAGCAGCGCCGCACCGGACAGCCTCTCCGAAAAACTGTTTTTT
CASSAAPDSLSEKLFF
>-|TRBV25-1|TRBJ2-3|-
TGTGCCAGCAGTAGGGTGAACACAGATACGCAGTATTTT
CASSRVNTDTQYF
>-|TRBV12-3/TRBV12-4|TRBJ2-1|-
TGTGCCAGCAGTTCCGGATTGATTCAGCAGTTCTTC
CASSSGLIQQFF
>few|TRBV11-2|TRBJ2-2|TRBD2
TGTGCCAGCAGCCACGGACTAGACCCCGGGGAGCTGTTTTTT
CASSHGLDPGELFF
>-|TRBV6-5|TRBJ2-2|-
TGTGCCAGCCGACGGGATGTCACCGGGGAGCTGTTTTTT
CASRRDVTGELFF
>-|TRBV28|TRBJ2-2|-
TGTGCCAGCAGTTCTCAAAACACCGGGGAGCTGTTTTTT
CASSSQNTGELFF
>few|TRBV7-9|TRBJ1-1|TRBD1
TGTGCCAGCAGCTCAGGGACAGGGAGGACTGAAGCTTTCTTT
CASSSGTGRTEAFF
>few|TRBV27|TRBJ1-1|-
TGTGCCAGCAGCTTAGTCGGTCCGTACACTGAAGCTTTCTTT
CASSLVGPYTEAFF
>-|TRBV27|TRBJ1-2|-
TGTGCCAGCAGTTCAGGCCTGGGCGTTGAAGGCTACACCTTC
CASSSGLGVEGYTF
>-|TRBV11-2|TRBJ2-7|-
TGTGTCAGCAGCCGCATTGGGCAGAGGGGACCCGAGCAGTACTTC
CVSSRIGQRGPEQYF
>few|TRBV4-1|TRBJ1-2|TRBD1
TGCGCCAGCAGCCAAGCAAGGACAGGGGGCTGGGACTATGGCTACACCTTC
CASSQARTGGWDYGYTF
>few|TRBV6-5|TRBJ2-1|-
TGTGCCAGCAGTTACCAGGGCGGCTACAATGAGCAGTTCTTC
CASSYQGGYNEQFF
>-|TRBV7-2|TRBJ1-2|TRBD1
TGTGCCAGCAGCTTAGCCCAGACAGGGATTAATGGCTACACCTTC
CASSLAQTGINGYTF
>-|TRBV20-1|TRBJ2-5|TRBD2
TGCAGTGCTAGAGATCCACTAGCGGGAAATCTTTACCCCCAAGAGACCCAGTACTTC
CSARDPLAGNLYPQETQYF
>-|TRBV30|TRBJ2-1|-
TGTGCCCAAGATAGCGGCCTATACAATGAGCAGTTCTTC
CAQDSGLYNEQFF
>-|TRBV20-1|TRBJ2-7|TRBD2
TGCAGTGCCACCGGGGCTAGCGGGTCCTACGAGCAGTACTTC
CSATGASGSYEQYF
>few|TRBV20-1|TRBJ1-6|TRBD1
TGCAGTGCTAGAGATAAGGCCAGGGACAGGGCCCTTTCACCCCTCCACTTT
CSARDKARDRALSPLHF
>-|TRBV4-1|TRBJ2-5|-
TGCGCCAGCAGCCAGAATACCCCCGAGACCCAGTACTTC
CASSQNTPETQYF
>-|TRBV29-1|TRBJ2-5|TRBD2
TGCAGCGTTGATACCGGGACGGATCCTAGCGGAGGAGAAGAGACCCAGTACTTC
CSVDTGTDPSGGEETQYF